The sequence of this T cell receptor beta chain was determined in a study of CD8+ T cells in alopecia areata. General observations from the study: Administration of tofacitinib significantly diminished scalp clonality and expanded CD8+ clones within the top 100.

It was cDNA, reverse transcribed from extracted RNA, that served as the sequencing template. The table came from immunoSEQ multiplex PCR; TCRdb's copy has only in-frame clones and leaves some out. The sample has roughly 170,000 clones, 58% seen once. A remark on this clone: Its matching antigen is unknown.

Treatment specified: oral pan-JAK inhibitor, 5-10 mg twice daily. Germline assignment: CDR1 SQVTM and CDR2 ANQGSEA. This CDR3 is built from 14 residues. V was clipped by 4 bases and J by 3 bases, with 16 bases between them. The V call is TRBV29-1, the J call TRBJ2-7, with a weak D call TRBD1 (5 bases). The sample was CD8+ T cells sorted from blood, taken at week 24, from a patient treated with tofacitinib. The clonotype originates from a human donor with alopecia areata. The CDR3 here is CSVGQGPTHYEQYF. The DNA of the CDR3 is TGCAGCGTTGGCCAGGGCCCTACCCACTACGAGCAGTACTTC.